Following are 18 T cell receptor beta chains from one sample sequenced in a study of CD4+ T cells in melanoma. Profiling relied on immunoSEQ multiplex PCR, and the TCRdb table lists in-frame clones only, not all of them. The sample consists of tens of thousands of clones, roughly three quarters of them appearing once. Sequenced: tumor tissue. The receptors were gathered from a human donor with melanoma.

This chain connects TRBV11-2 to TRBJ2-3, with TRBD2 as a possible D gene (6 bases). Germline-derived CDR1 and CDR2 are SGHAT and FQNNGV. V lost 2 bases and J lost 8, with 14 bases in between. The CDR3 is 14 residues long. The CDR3, as DNA: TGTGCCAGCAGCTTATGGGGGGAAGGCCTTACGCAGTATTTT. Translation: CASSLWGEGLTQYF.

The gene calls are TRBV7-3 and TRBJ1-4; 8 bases are shared with TRBD1. The CDR3 is 17 residues long. Germline CDR1 and CDR2: SGHTA and FQGTGA. V lost 1 base, J lost 6 bases, and 10 bases stayed unmatched. CDR3: CASSLRGVRGRYEKLFF. CDR3 nucleotides: TGTGCCAGCAGCTTAAGAGGGGTCAGGGGGCGTTATGAAAAACTGTTTTTT.

The CDR3 bases are TGTGCCAGCAGCTTGGAGCAGGGGAGGGGTGGCTACACCTTC. Protein sequence: CASSLEQGRGGYTF. The chain couples TRBV5-4 to TRBJ1-2; D may be TRBD1 (6 bases). V lost 0 bases to trimming and J lost 7 bases, with 13 bases between them. The V gene's germline CDR1 is SGHNT and CDR2 YYREEE (reference sequence). The CDR3 spans 14 residues. Combining the CDR3 with reference TRBV5-4 and TRBJ1-2 gives the whole variable domain ETGVTQSPTHLIKTRGQQVTLRCSSQSGHNTVSWYQQALGQGPQFIFQYYREEENGRGNFPPRFSGLQFPNYSSELNVNALELDDSALYLCASSLEQGRGGYTFGSGTRLTVV.

There are a few counts of this clone. The chain employs TRBV30 and TRBJ1-2; D remains ambiguous. Germline V CDR1 and CDR2: GTSNPN, SVGIG (reference sequence). Trimming removed 0 bases at V and 7 bases at J, with 6 bases between. The CDR3 length is 11 residues. The CDR3 coding sequence is TGTGCCTGGAGTGTGAAGGGTGGCTACACCTTC. Amino acids: CAWSVKGGYTF.

This clone showed up many times. The V call is TRBV5-5, the J call TRBJ2-5; TRBD2 matches 9 bases. Germline assignment: CDR1 SGHKS and CDR2 YYEKEE (reference sequence). The CDR3 spans 15 residues. V was clipped by 2 bases and J by 5 bases; unmatched bases: 7. The CDR3 DNA sequence: TGTGCCAGCAGCTTCGGGCGGGGGGGCCTCGAGACCCAGTACTTC. The encoded protein is CASSFGRGGLETQYF. The whole variable domain, remainder taken from reference TRBV5-5 and TRBJ2-5, is DAGVTQSPTHLIKTRGQQVTLRCSPISGHKSVSWYQQVLGQGPQFIFQYYEKEERGRGNFPDRFSARQFPNYSSELNVNALLLGDSALYLCASSFGRGGLETQYFGPGTRLLVL.

The chain combines TRBV2 with TRBJ1-2; D ambiguous. The CDR3 runs 12 residues. V was shortened by 11 bases and J by 6 bases, with 16 bases between the two germline ends. Germline V gene lookup returns CDR1 SNHLY and CDR2 FYNNEI. The CDR3 here is CASSSVVDGYTF. The DNA of the CDR3 is TGTGCCTCTTCTTCCGTGGTGGATGGCTACACCTTC.

This clone was detected a few times. J is TRBJ2-7 and V is TRBV2; 10 positions match TRBD2. In germline, CDR1 is SNHLY, CDR2 FYNNEI. J was trimmed by 6 bases and V by 8 bases; bases with no gene match: 7. The CDR3 totals 13 residues. The CDR3 sequence is CASQAGGPFEQYF. The CDR3 DNA is TGTGCCAGCCAAGCGGGGGGGCCGTTCGAGCAGTACTTC.

The chain joins TRBV29-1 to TRBJ2-1; no reliable D call. The CDR3 loop spans 12 amino acids. V lost 3 bases, J lost 3 bases, and 6 bases lay in between. Germline loops: CDR1 SQVTM, CDR2 ANQGSEA. The CDR3 sequence: CSVEADYNEQFF. CDR3 sequence (DNA): TGCAGCGTTGAGGCAGACTACAATGAGCAGTTCTTC.

This chain joins TRBV15 and TRBJ2-1, with D perhaps TRBD2 (5 bases). The CDR3 is made up of 13 amino acids. V lost 10 bases, J lost 3 bases, and 13 bases lay in between. Germline V gives CDR1 LNHNV, CDR2 YYDKDF (reference sequence). This CDR3 reads CASSSGDYNEQFF. The CDR3 bases are TGTGCCAGTTCCTCCGGGGACTACAATGAGCAGTTCTTC.

A note on this clone: Compared with germline, one end of the junction differs, possibly owing to a read error. The chain recombines TRBV5-4 with TRBJ1-2; weak D call: TRBD1 (6 bases). Germline CDR1 and CDR2: SGHNT and YYREEE (reference sequence). This CDR3 comprises 14 residues. The CDR3 loop reads CASSRRTEPFGYTF. CDR3 DNA sequence: TGCGCCAGCAGCCGAAGGACAGAGCCTTTTGGCTACACCTTC.

The V and J genes are TRBV6-5 and TRBJ2-7, with D possibly called TRBD1 or TRBD2 (6 bases each). This CDR3 has 16 amino acids. With 0 bases removed from V and 2 bases from J, the gap between germline ends came to 14 bases. CDR1 is MNHEY and CDR2 is SVGAGI in the germline V gene. Here the CDR3 reads CASSYSSGGRTYEQYF. DNA for the CDR3: TGTGCCAGCAGTTACTCGAGTGGGGGGCGAACCTACGAGCAGTACTTC.

The chain combines TRBV6-5 with TRBJ2-1; TRBD2 agrees at 13 bases. With V trimmed by 6 bases and J by 6 bases, 2 bases remained unmatched. CDR1 and CDR2 (germline): MNHEY, SVGAGI. The length of the CDR3 is 14 residues. DNA of the CDR3: TGTGCCAGCAGGTGGACTAGCGGGGGCAATGAGCAGTTCTTC. Translation gives CASRWTSGGNEQFF.

V usage is TRBV7-2 and J usage is TRBJ2-7, with D perhaps TRBD2 (5 bases). Germline V gene lookup returns CDR1 SGHTA and CDR2 FQGNSA. The ends were cut back, 1 base at V and 0 bases at J, with 7 bases in the middle. The CDR3 has 14 amino acids. CDR3 in amino acids: CASSLGGASYEQYF. The CDR3 DNA is TGTGCCAGCAGCTTAGGGGGAGCCTCCTACGAGCAGTACTTC.

V usage is TRBV19 and J usage is TRBJ2-7; no reliable D call. Germline CDR1 reads LNHDA; CDR2 reads SQIVND (reference sequence). Trimming removed 1 base from V and 1 base from J, with 5 bases in between. This CDR3 has 13 amino acids. The CDR3 spells CASSIGFSYEQYF. CDR3 sequence (DNA): TGTGCCAGTAGTATAGGGTTTTCCTACGAGCAGTACTTC.

This chain joins TRBV2 and TRBJ1-2; D remains ambiguous. Germline CDR1 and CDR2: SNHLY and FYNNEI. V dropped 2 bases and J dropped 8 bases, with 12 bases sitting between them. The CDR3 length is 13 residues. CDR3 sequence: CASSEPGFFGYTF. CDR3 sequence (DNA): TGTGCCAGCAGTGAACCCGGCTTCTTCGGCTACACCTTC.

The chain recombines TRBV2 with TRBJ2-7; D is unclear. Trimming removed 4 bases from V and 3 bases from J, with 7 bases in between. The CDR3 sequence is 12 residues long. Germline values: CDR1 SNHLY, CDR2 FYNNEI. CDR3 DNA: TGTGCCAGCAGTGGGGATGTCTACGAGCAGTACTTC. Amino acids: CASSGDVYEQYF.

This clone was found once. The chain recombines TRBV5-6 with TRBJ2-7, with 10 bases lining up with TRBD1. There are 14 residues in the CDR3. V lost 4 bases and J lost 4; bases outside the gene matches: 5. Germline V gives CDR1 SGHDT, CDR2 YYEEEE. The CDR3 region is CASSRDRGSYEQYF. CDR3 coding DNA: TGTGCCAGCAGCCGGGACAGGGGTTCGTACGAGCAGTACTTC. Filled out from reference TRBV5-6 and TRBJ2-7, the complete variable domain reads DAGVTQSPTHLIKTRGQQVTLRCSPKSGHDTVSWYQQALGQGPQFIFQYYEEEERQRGNFPDRFSGHQFPNYSSELNVNALLLGDSALYLCASSRDRGSYEQYFGPGTRLTVT.

The chain is built from TRBV7-8 and TRBJ1-3; no firm D call. The V gene's germline CDR1 is SGHVS and CDR2 FQNEAQ. V gave up 5 bases and J gave up 7 bases, with 15 bases separating them. The CDR3 sequence is 14 residues long. The CDR3 loop is CASSPWEGGNTIYF. In DNA, the CDR3 is TGTGCCAGCAGCCCCTGGGAGGGTGGGAACACCATATATTTT.